This entry is about one TCR beta chain. Antigen specificity is unknown. The sample belongs to a study of graft-versus-host responses after intestinal transplantation. Sequenced by immunoSEQ multiplex PCR; TCRdb stores in-frame clones only, minus some. Of about 83,000 clones in the sample, about 88% were seen once. In germline, CDR1 is KGHSH, CDR2 LQKENI. This CDR3 spans 15 amino acids. The ends lost 0 bases at V and 6 bases at J; junction bases unmatched: 3. This sequence was found in a human donor who received an intestinal transplant. V gene TRBV18 combines with J gene TRBJ1-4; TRBD1 matches at 8 bases. The specimen was unstimulated CD4+ T cells sorted from spleen or lymph node cells, collected before intestinal transplant. DNA of the CDR3: TGTGCCAGCTCACCACCCGGACAGGGATATGAAAAACTGTTTTTT. Amino acids: CASSPPGQGYEKLFF.